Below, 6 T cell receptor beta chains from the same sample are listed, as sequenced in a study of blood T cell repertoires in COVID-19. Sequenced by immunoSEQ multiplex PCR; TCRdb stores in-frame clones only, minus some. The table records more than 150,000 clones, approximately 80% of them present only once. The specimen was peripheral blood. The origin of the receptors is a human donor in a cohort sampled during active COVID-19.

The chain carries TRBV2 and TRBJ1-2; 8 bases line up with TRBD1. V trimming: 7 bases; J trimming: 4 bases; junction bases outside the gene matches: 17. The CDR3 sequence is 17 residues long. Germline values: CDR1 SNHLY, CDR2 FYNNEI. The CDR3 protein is CASITLYQGARSYGYTF. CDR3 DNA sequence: TGTGCCAGCATCACCCTTTATCAGGGGGCTCGCTCCTATGGCTACACCTTC.

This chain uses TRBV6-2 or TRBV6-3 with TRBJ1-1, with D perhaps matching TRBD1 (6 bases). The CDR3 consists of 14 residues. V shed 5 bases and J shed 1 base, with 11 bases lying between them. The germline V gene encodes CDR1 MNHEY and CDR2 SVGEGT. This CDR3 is CASSQTQGNTEAFF. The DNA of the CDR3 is TGTGCCAGCAGTCAGACACAGGGGAACACTGAAGCTTTCTTT.

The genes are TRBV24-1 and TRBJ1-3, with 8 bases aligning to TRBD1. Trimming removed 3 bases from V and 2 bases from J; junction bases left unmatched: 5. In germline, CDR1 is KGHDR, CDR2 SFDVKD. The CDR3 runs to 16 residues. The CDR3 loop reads CATSDPWTGTGNTIYF. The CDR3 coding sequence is TGTGCCACCAGTGATCCATGGACAGGGACTGGAAACACCATATATTTT.

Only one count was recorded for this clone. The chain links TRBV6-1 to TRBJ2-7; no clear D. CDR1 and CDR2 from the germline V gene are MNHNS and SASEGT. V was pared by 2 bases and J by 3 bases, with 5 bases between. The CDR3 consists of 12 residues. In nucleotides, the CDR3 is TGTGCCAGCAGTGAATACGGCTACGAGCAGTACTTC. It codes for CASSEYGYEQYF.

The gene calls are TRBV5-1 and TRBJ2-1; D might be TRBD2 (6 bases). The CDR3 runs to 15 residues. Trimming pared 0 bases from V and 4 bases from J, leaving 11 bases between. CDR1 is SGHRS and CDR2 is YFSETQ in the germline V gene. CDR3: CASSLGWGEYNEQFF. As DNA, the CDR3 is TGCGCCAGCAGCTTGGGTTGGGGGGAGTACAATGAGCAGTTCTTC.

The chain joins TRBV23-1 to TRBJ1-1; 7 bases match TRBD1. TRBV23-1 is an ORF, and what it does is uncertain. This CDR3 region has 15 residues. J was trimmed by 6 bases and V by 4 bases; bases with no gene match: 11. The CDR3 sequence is CASSPPIGRGAEAFF. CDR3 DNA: TGCGCCAGCAGTCCCCCGATTGGCAGGGGGGCTGAAGCTTTCTTT.